Below, 3 T cell receptor beta chains from the same sample are listed, as sequenced in a study of beta chain features in type 1 diabetes. Study-level findings and limits: Moderate yet significant TCRB CDR3 shortening was seen in Type 1 diabetes patients in all four CD4+ subsets.

The authors reverse transcribed all of the isolated RNA, so sequencing captured expressed TCRB transcripts. This table comes from immunoSEQ multiplex PCR, and its TCRdb copy is limited to in-frame clones, with some not included. The sample has 150,000 to 200,000 clones; around 9.7% are singletons. For these receptors, no antigen is known. The sample taken for sequencing was central memory CD4+ T cells from blood. These receptors were taken from a young woman with type 1 diabetes.

This clone came up a few times. The chain couples TRBV5-6 to TRBJ2-3, with D possibly being TRBD1 (6 bases). Trimming stripped 5 bases from V and 2 bases from J, with 12 bases between. CDR1 is SGHDT and CDR2 is YYEEEE in the germline V gene. The CDR3 is 14 amino acids. As DNA, the CDR3 is TGTGCCAGCAGGAGGACAGAAAACACAGATACGCAGTATTTT. Protein product: CASRRTENTDTQYF.

V usage is TRBV2 and J usage is TRBJ2-7, with 9 bases matching TRBD2. The junction had 4 bases not matched to a gene; V was cut back by 6 bases and J by 1 base. Germline CDR1 reads SNHLY; CDR2 reads FYNNEI. The CDR3 consists of 14 residues. The CDR3 region is CASRTSGQSYEQYF. The DNA of the CDR3 is TGTGCCAGCAGAACTAGCGGGCAATCCTACGAGCAGTACTTC.

This clone has only a few counts. The chain combines TRBV30 with TRBJ1-3, with no clear D. The CDR3 totals 14 residues. Germline V CDR1 and CDR2: GTSNPN, SVGIG (reference sequence). The V end was cut by 2 bases, the J end by 4 bases, with 12 bases between. The CDR3, as DNA: TGTGCCTGGAGTCGAACGGGTGTGGGAAACACCATATATTTT. Amino acid sequence: CAWSRTGVGNTIYF.